This entry features one T cell receptor (beta chain) sequence. Original processing notes: The assay estimated nucleated cells by amplifying reference gene primers. TCRdb keeps only in-frame clones here, not all; method: immunoSEQ multiplex PCR. V and J calls and clone size are those listed in that table; D and trimming were worked out from the DNA. Among about 130,000 clones, around 80% were seen once, and the ten largest hold roughly 1.8%. Per germline, CDR1 ENHRY and CDR2 SYGVKD. CDR3 length equals 11 residues. Between the trimmed V and J ends, which lost 8 bases and 1 base, there was a span of 3 bases. The source of the sample is a study of blood T cell repertoires in COVID-19. Overall study context: Material from acute and convalescent COVID-19 was sourced from the United States, Italy and Spain. PBMCs, B-cell-depleted T cells, or T cells were the source of the cDNA or gDNA that made up the material.

The chain uses TRBV10-3 and TRBJ2-1; unclear D gene. The sequence was obtained from a man between 65 and 85 years old with acute or convalescent COVID-19. The sample was peripheral blood. CDR3 in amino acids: CAIASYNEQFF. DNA of the CDR3: TGTGCCATCGCGTCCTACAATGAGCAGTTCTTC.